Reported below is one T cell receptor (beta chain). No antigen is known for it. This sample is drawn from a study of shared clonotypes between healthy human individuals. Looking at the study overall: The donor group consisted of two women and a few men, aged 18 to 49.

Repertoires were generated with immunoSEQ multiplex PCR, while TCRdb's copy carries only in-frame clones and drops some. The table has over 2 million clones, roughly 94% seen once; the top ten hold more than 0.1%. Splitting of CD4+ cells produced CD45RA+ naive and CD45RA-negative memory subsets. The study, taken as a whole, reports: A few donors held about 5% of naive CD4 clonotypes in common.

CDR1 is SNHLY, CDR2 FYNNEI, per germline. This CDR3 is 11 amino acids long. V was clipped by 6 bases and J by 4 bases, with 4 bases between them. The sample was naive CD4+ T cells sorted from blood. Specified subset: CD45RA+ positively selected. This chain joins TRBV2 and TRBJ1-5, with D unclear. The clonotype comes from a man aged 18 to 30 in good health. CDR3 region: CASRLNQPQHF. For the CDR3, the DNA is TGTGCCAGCAGGCTTAATCAGCCCCAGCATTTT.